These T cell receptor beta chains were read from a single sample in a study of tumor and adjacent non-tumor tissue in lung cancer. TCRdb recomputed calls from the multiplex PCR reads with MiXCR, one row per CDR3 protein. The table has fewer than 90,000 distinct CDR3 sequences, 76% seen once. The sequenced sample consisted of distant non-tumor lung tissue. These TCRs come from a woman in her forties or fifties with non-small cell lung cancer. Each CDR3 is given with its conserved first and last residue.

TRBJ1-5 | TRBV11-2 | 14 | CASSQGQSDQPQHF
TRBJ1-2 | TRBV28 | 12 | CASSRINYGYTF
TRBJ2-5 | TRBV5-1 | 17 | CASSPGRIAGAQETQYF
TRBJ1-4 | TRBV29-1 | 14 | CSVRPHGGGEKLFF
TRBJ2-7 | TRBV11-2 | 12 | CASSISIGEQYF
TRBJ2-3 | TRBV11-2 | 16 | CASSPVGYSLLDMQYF
TRBJ1-4 | TRBV6-6 | 14 | CASDNRERDEKLFF
TRBJ1-1 | TRBV11-2 | 14 | CASSMLMFGTEAFF
TRBJ2-6 | TRBV5-1 | 16 | CASSIGGISGANVMTF
TRBJ2-5 | TRBV10-3 | 20 | CAISVSVGDWWETTEETQYF
TRBJ2-1 | TRBV29-1 | 15 | CSVDSSGQRSGEQFF
TRBJ2-3 | TRBV5-1 | 12 | CASNLVGDTQYF